The 31 T cell receptor beta chains listed next were all sequenced from one sample in a study of tumor and adjacent non-tumor tissue in lung cancer. The template was RNA from unsorted bulk tissue. A modified ARM-PCR protocol with three rounds of nested PCR amplified TCRbeta. Each CDR3 protein is one row after TCRdb ran MiXCR on the multiplex PCR reads. Among about 120,000 distinct CDR3 sequences listed, about 66% were seen once. What was sequenced was lung tumor tissue. These receptors all come from a young man with non-small cell lung cancer.

This chain connects TRBV11-2 to TRBJ1-5, with a weak D call TRBD1 (5 bases). Germline CDR1 and CDR2: SGHAT and FQNNGV. The CDR3 consists of 15 residues. CDR3 sequence: CGSSAMGGSNQPQHF. In DNA, the CDR3 is TGTGGCAGTAGCGCCATGGGGGGTTCGAATCAGCCCCAGCATTTT.

This chain uses TRBV28 with TRBJ2-1, with no clear D. CDR1 and CDR2 (germline): MDHEN, SYDVKM. The CDR3 length is 10 residues. Trimming stripped 7 bases from V and 8 bases from J, with 6 bases between. The CDR3, as DNA: TGTGCCAGCACCGGATATGAGCAGTTCTTC. Translated: CASTGYEQFF. The variable domain in full, completed from reference TRBV28 and TRBJ2-1, reads DVKVTQSSRYLVKRTGEKVFLECVQDMDHENMFWYRQDPGLGLRLIYFSYDVKMKEKGDIPEGYSVSREKKERFSLILESASTNQTSMYLCASTGYEQFFGPGTRLTVL.

This clonotype was seen just once. Just one base apart from a much larger clone, this may be a read error. The chain uses TRBV12-3 or TRBV12-4 and TRBJ1-4; 7 nucleotides align to TRBD1. CDR3 size: 13 residues. V shed 5 bases, J shed 8 bases, and the junction held 5 bases outside the gene matches. The CDR3 sequence: CASSPNRGEKLFF. The CDR3 nucleotides are TGTGCCAGCAGTCCCAACAGGGGCGAAAAACTGTTTTTT.

A note on this clonotype: At one boundary the junction diverges from the germline segment, which might be a read error. The rearrangement links TRBV6-4 to TRBJ2-3; D gene unclear. The CDR3 length is 13 residues. Germline V gene lookup returns CDR1 MRHNA and CDR2 SNTAGT. DNA for the CDR3: TGTGTCAGCAGTGAGACTAGCACAGATACGCAGTATTTT. Translation: CVSSETSTDTQYF.

The chain links TRBV11-2 to TRBJ2-3; D remains unclear. This CDR3 has 14 amino acids. Per the germline V gene, CDR1 is SGHAT and CDR2 is FQNNGV. V lost 9 bases to trimming and J lost 2 bases, with 15 bases between them. The chain's CDR3 is CASSLRRITDTQYF. The CDR3 DNA reads TGTGCCAGTAGTTTAAGACGGATCACAGATACGCAGTATTTT.

This clonotype has a single count. This may stem from a read error, because a much larger clone lies one nucleotide away. V gene TRBV5-4 combines with J gene TRBJ1-2; a weak D match, TRBD1 (5 bases). Germline V CDR1 and CDR2: SGHNT, YYREEE (reference sequence). This CDR3 comprises 14 residues. Trimming stripped 4 bases from V and 1 base from J, with 11 bases between. The CDR3 DNA sequence: TGTGCCAGCAGCGTTGGGACGGTTAACTATGGCTACACCTTC. As protein: CASSVGTVNYGYTF. Combining the CDR3 with reference TRBV5-4 and TRBJ1-2 gives the whole variable domain ETGVTQSPTHLIKTRGQQVTLRCSSQSGHNTVSWYQQALGQGPQFIFQYYREEENGRGNFPPRFSGLQFPNYSSELNVNALELDDSALYLCASSVGTVNYGYTFGSGTRLTVV.

This clonotype was seen at least ten times. The chain joins TRBV4-3 to TRBJ1-2; maybe TRBD1 (5 bases). Between the trimmed V and J ends, which lost 1 base and 3 bases, there was a span of 9 bases. This CDR3 contains 14 residues. From germline, CDR1 is LGHNA and CDR2 YSLEER. The CDR3 spells CASSQVAGYYGYTF. CDR3 nucleotide sequence: TGCGCCAGCAGCCAAGTTGCAGGGTACTATGGCTACACCTTC.

For this clonotype: Possible read error: a much larger clone is one base away. The chain recombines TRBV6-5 with TRBJ2-1; TRBD1 agrees at 12 bases. CDR3 size: 15 residues. From germline, CDR1 is MNHEY and CDR2 SVGAGI. The V gene end was trimmed by 4 bases and the J gene end by 8 bases; junction bases not matched to a gene: 6. This chain's CDR3 is CASSSGQGAVYEQFF. The CDR3, as DNA: TGTGCCAGCAGTTCGGGACAGGGGGCGGTCTATGAGCAGTTCTTC.

This clonotype was detected ten times or more. This chain links TRBV6-2 or TRBV6-3 with TRBJ1-2; D is uncertain. The germline V gene has CDR1 MNHEY and CDR2 SVGEGT. Trimming cost V 3 bases and J 6 bases, with 11 bases left between them. The CDR3 consists of 13 residues. In DNA, the CDR3 is TGTGCCAGCAGTTATGGATTTGGGGATGGCTACACCTTC. Translated: CASSYGFGDGYTF.

This clonotype has at least ten counts. The V call is TRBV20-1, the J call TRBJ2-3, with D possibly being TRBD2 (5 bases). V lost 5 bases and J 3 bases, leaving 15 bases between the germline ends. Per the germline V gene, CDR1 is DFQATT and CDR2 is SNEGSKA (reference sequence). This CDR3 region has 14 residues. CDR3 in DNA: TGCAGTGCTCCCCCGACGCGGGCAACAGATACGCAGTATTTT. Translating it yields CSAPPTRATDTQYF.

The V call is TRBV7-9, the J call TRBJ2-3, with D hard to call. This CDR3 region has 16 residues. Trimming removed 1 base from V and 6 bases from J, with 17 bases in between. Germline V gives CDR1 SEHNR, CDR2 FQNEAQ (reference sequence). CDR3 sequence reads: CASSLEGLGPADTQYF. In DNA form, the CDR3 reads TGTGCCAGCAGCTTAGAGGGTCTGGGTCCTGCGGATACGCAGTATTTT.

Turning to this clonotype: This sequence may be a read error, since a much larger clone differs from it by one base. The chain uses TRBV12-3 or TRBV12-4 and TRBJ1-5, with a possible D match to TRBD1 (5 bases). Trimming removed 3 bases at V and 6 bases at J, with 15 bases between. The CDR3 spans 15 residues. CDR3 loop: CASSLETAGSQPQHF. The CDR3 DNA follows: TGTGCCAGCAGTTTGGAGACAGCCGGAAGTCAGCCCCAGCATTTT.

This clonotype was observed once. A junction end diverges from the germline sequence, so it may reflect a read error. V and J are TRBV5-6 and TRBJ2-3; the match to TRBD1 covers 8 bases. From germline, CDR1 is SGHDT and CDR2 YYEEEE. The CDR3 covers 16 residues. The CDR3 DNA follows: TGTGCCAGCAACTTGGACGGCAGGGGGCTTAAGGATACGCAGTATTTT. Translating gives CASNLDGRGLKDTQYF.

This clonotype was seen at least ten times. This rearrangement joins TRBV20-1 to TRBJ1-5; D is unclear. This CDR3 has 13 amino acids. Trimming cost V 7 bases and J 6 bases, with 16 bases left between them. Germline CDR1 reads DFQATT; CDR2 reads SNEGSKA (reference sequence). In DNA, the CDR3 is TGCAGTGTCAAAAGGAGGGAATTTCAGCCCCAGCATTTT. This codes for CSVKRREFQPQHF.

On this clonotype itself: At one end, the junction sequence differs from germline, possibly due to a read error. The chain is built from TRBV20-1 and TRBJ1-4; D may be TRBD1 (6 bases). There are 16 residues in the CDR3. The germline V gene has CDR1 DFQATT and CDR2 SNEGSKA (reference sequence). The CDR3 DNA reads TGCAGTGATTGGGCCCTGAGGGGGGCCACTAATGGAAAACTGTTTTTT. Its translation: CSDWALRGATNGKLFF.

This clonotype was counted many times. The rearrangement uses TRBV20-1 and TRBJ2-1; possibly TRBD2 for D (6 bases). The germline V and J ends were trimmed by 3 bases and 8 bases, with 11 bases remaining between them. The CDR3 has 12 residues. CDR1 and CDR2 (germline): DFQATT, SNEGSKA (reference sequence). CDR3: CSASGGIDEQFF. The DNA of the CDR3 is TGCAGTGCTAGTGGGGGGATCGATGAGCAGTTCTTC.

Turning to this clonotype: A junction boundary mismatches the germline segment, possibly from a read error. The V call is TRBV4-1, the J call TRBJ2-7; D perhaps matches TRBD1 (6 bases). Per the germline V gene, CDR1 is MGHRA and CDR2 is YSYEKL. This CDR3 spans 16 amino acids. The CDR3 spells CAISQDKTGQTYEQYF. The CDR3, as DNA: TGCGCCATCAGCCAAGACAAGACAGGACAGACATACGAGCAGTACTTC.

This clonotype was observed a few times. A read error may account for a junction end that differs from germline. This sequence joins TRBV20-1 and TRBJ2-1; 9 nucleotides align to TRBD2. The CDR3 is 14 amino acids. The germline CDR1 and CDR2 sequences are DFQATT and SNEGSKA (reference sequence). The CDR3 DNA follows: TGCAGTGCTAGCTCCGCGGGGGGGTACGATGAGCGGTTCTTC. This codes for CSASSAGGYDERFF.

About this clonotype itself: A read error may produce the germline difference seen at one junction end. V usage is TRBV20-1 and J usage is TRBJ2-1; 13 bases agree with TRBD2. Germline V gene lookup returns CDR1 DFQATT and CDR2 SNEGSKA (reference sequence). The CDR3 sequence is 14 residues long. The CDR3 loop is CSTRLAGGYNEQFF. In DNA, the CDR3 is TGCAGTACTAGACTAGCGGGGGGCTACAATGAACAGTTCTTC.

In the case of this clonotype: This CDR3 is missing its conserved last phenylalanine or tryptophan, likely due to a read error. The chain carries TRBV5-1 and TRBJ2-7; D gene ambiguous. The V gene lost 1 base and the J gene lost 0 bases, with 8 bases spanning the gap. This CDR3 is built from 14 residues. Germline CDR1 and CDR2: SGHRS and YFSETQ. As DNA, the CDR3 is TGCGCCAGCAGCTTGACCGGCAGCTCCTACGAGCAGTACCTC. Its translation is CASSLTGSSYEQYL.

Of note for this clonotype: Germline and junction disagree at one end, which may indicate a read error. V and J are TRBV6-5 and TRBJ2-5, with 7 bases lining up with TRBD2. The CDR3 is made up of 14 amino acids. Germline V gene sequence: CDR1 MNHEY, CDR2 SVGAGI. In DNA, the CDR3 is TGTGCCAGCGGCCCCACTAGCGCTTGGGGGACCCATTACTTC. Translation gives CASGPTSAWGTHYF.

Many counts were recorded for this clonotype. The chain is built from TRBV29-1 and TRBJ1-1; TRBD1 might be the D (5 bases). CDR3 length: 12 residues. V was pared by 2 bases and J by 6 bases, with 10 bases between. Per germline, CDR1 SQVTM and CDR2 ANQGSEA. CDR3 amino acids: CSVEKGSAEAFF. CDR3 nucleotides: TGCAGCGTTGAAAAGGGGTCGGCTGAAGCTTTCTTT.

As to this clonotype: The conserved phenylalanine or tryptophan normally closing the CDR3 is absent here, so this likely arose from a read error. Because the CDR3's place on the DNA is in doubt, the DNA is left out and the CDR3 is given as listed by TCRdb. The CDR3 sequence is CASSYQYEQCC. The chain employs TRBV6-2 or TRBV6-3 and TRBJ2-7. The CDR3 is made up of 11 amino acids, end residues included. The germline V gene has CDR1 MNHEY and CDR2 SVGEGT.

This clonotype was detected a few times. The chain couples TRBV7-9 to TRBJ2-3; possibly TRBD1 or TRBD2 for D (5 bases each). Trimming shortened V by 5 bases and J by 6 bases, and 15 bases separated the two germline ends. The CDR3 sequence is 14 residues long. The V gene's germline CDR1 is SEHNR and CDR2 FQNEAQ (reference sequence). CDR3 coding DNA: TGTGCCAGCAGCCCTGGGGGTCCAAGGGATACGCAGTATTTT. Amino acid sequence: CASSPGGPRDTQYF.

There are a few counts of this clonotype. The V gene is TRBV20-1, the J gene TRBJ2-3; D is unclear. The germline gives CDR1 DFQATT, CDR2 SNEGSKA (reference sequence). The CDR3 extends over 15 amino acids. The CDR3 DNA is TGCAGCTTATTTGGGATCCTTACGGCTGGGCATTCGCAGTATTTT. Translation gives CSLFGILTAGHSQYF.

Concerning this clonotype itself: The junction shows a germline mismatch at one end, possibly a read error. J is TRBJ2-7 and V is TRBV20-1; D is unresolved. Germline CDR1 reads DFQATT; CDR2 reads SNEGSKA (reference sequence). The CDR3 is 13 amino acids. CDR3: CTANSANTYEQYF. CDR3 sequence (DNA): TGCACTGCTAACAGCGCAAACACCTACGAGCAGTACTTC.

This clonotype has just one count. A much larger clone differs by one base, so this may be a read error. The missing conserved phenylalanine or tryptophan at the end of this CDR3 makes a read error likely. The chain employs TRBV24-1 and TRBJ2-7; the D gene is possibly TRBD2 (5 bases). The CDR3 contains 12 residues. In germline, CDR1 is KGHDR, CDR2 SFDVKD. V shed 6 bases and J shed 0 bases, with 5 bases lying between them. The chain's CDR3 is CATSSGSYEQYI. The CDR3 DNA reads TGTGCCACCAGTAGCGGCTCCTACGAGCAGTACATC.

The rearrangement joins TRBV6-6 to TRBJ1-6; D not resolved. There are 14 residues in the CDR3. Germline lookup yields CDR1 MNHNY and CDR2 SVGAGI (reference sequence). V was shortened by 7 bases and J by 9 bases, with 16 bases between the two germline ends. The CDR3 nucleotides are TGTGCCAGCATAGCCGGGAGATACGGTTCACCCCTCCACTTT. It is translated as CASIAGRYGSPLHF.

As for this clonotype: Possible read error: a much larger clone is one base away. The chain has TRBV12-3 or TRBV12-4 and TRBJ2-3, with D tentatively TRBD1 or TRBD2 (6 bases each). The CDR3 totals 15 residues. The CDR3 loop is CASSLRGDSTATQYF. In DNA form, the CDR3 reads TGTGCCAGCAGTTTGAGGGGGGATAGCACAGCTACGCAGTATTTT.

With respect to this clonotype: This CDR3 is missing its conserved last phenylalanine or tryptophan, likely due to a read error. This rearrangement joins TRBV6-1 to TRBJ2-2; D tentatively fits TRBD1 or TRBD2 (5 bases each). There are 16 residues in the CDR3. CDR1 is MNHNS, CDR2 SASEGT, per germline. The CDR3, as DNA: TGTGCCAGCATGGCTTTCGGGCACATCTACACCGGGGACCTGTTTCTT. This gives the protein CASMAFGHIYTGDLFL.

The chain combines TRBV12-3 or TRBV12-4 with TRBJ1-5; D is perhaps TRBD1 (6 bases). V lost 5 bases, J lost 3 bases, and 17 bases lay in between. The CDR3 is made up of 16 amino acids. The CDR3 is CASSHTGGANNQPQHF. For the CDR3, the DNA is TGTGCCAGCAGTCACACGGGGGGGGCGAACAATCAGCCCCAGCATTTT.